This entry lists 8 T cell receptor beta chains sequenced from one sample in a study of Graves' ophthalmopathy and Graves' hyperthyroidism (dated by TCRdb to the late 2010s). Sequencing instrument: Illumina HiSeq 2000. For repertoire sequencing, the TCR beta CDR3 regions were amplified from RNA transcripts. A first-round RT-PCR used HTBI primers with the Qiagen OneStep RT-PCR kit, followed by a second-round multiplex PCR, size selection and purification. Starting from the raw public reads, TCRdb applied fastp trimming at Q25, assembled clones with MiXCR and retained in-frame beta chains. Rows are unified per CDR3 protein, each entry keeping the most common DNA and genes. Across this sample there are around 1,200,000 distinct CDR3 sequences, with 35% to 40% seen only once. The biggest ten clones account for 11% of the sample. The sample consisted of peripheral blood or thyroid tissue (not recorded which). The source of these receptors is an adult man with Graves' hyperthyroidism.

This clonotype was counted only a few times. The chain uses TRBV12-3 or TRBV12-4 and TRBJ1-5; D not certain. With 11 bases removed from V and 4 bases from J, the gap between germline ends came to 12 bases. This CDR3 region has 12 residues. CDR3 sequence (DNA): TGTGCCTGGTGTACGGATAATCAGCCCCAGCATTTT. It codes for CAWCTDNQPQHF.

V is TRBV4-1 and J is TRBJ1-2, with 7 bases that match TRBD1. V gave up 0 bases and J gave up 8 bases; unmatched junction bases: 12. There are 16 residues in the CDR3. The germline gives CDR1 MGHRA, CDR2 YSYEKL. This CDR3 reads CASSQDPDRPRRGYTF. For the CDR3, the DNA is TGCGCCAGCAGCCAAGATCCGGACAGGCCTCGCCGGGGCTACACCTTC.

V and J are TRBV12-3 or TRBV12-4 and TRBJ2-7; D may be TRBD1 or TRBD2 (6 bases each). The V end was cut by 5 bases, the J end by 0 bases, with 14 bases between. The CDR3 totals 15 residues. CDR3 residues: CASSNSGGGSYEQYF. CDR3 DNA: TGTGCCAGCAGTAATAGCGGAGGGGGCTCCTACGAGCAGTACTTC.

The genes are TRBV10-3 and TRBJ2-2; D is unresolved. V lost 0 bases to trimming and J lost 6 bases, with 8 bases between them. The CDR3 totals 14 residues. Germline V lookup: CDR1 ENHRY, CDR2 SYGVKD. The CDR3 DNA is TGTGCCATCAGTGAGTCCGGCGGTCCCGGGGAGCTGTTTTTT. As protein: CAISESGGPGELFF.

This clonotype was recorded at least ten times. The CDR3 region has the DNA TGTGCCAGCAGCCAAGTGTCCGGGACAGTAGGCGAGCAGTACTTC. Translated: CASSQVSGTVGEQYF. The chain employs TRBV14 and TRBJ2-7; 7 bases are shared with TRBD1. The germline V gene has CDR1 SGHDN and CDR2 FVKESK. This CDR3 has 15 residues. With 1 base clipped from V and 6 bases from J, the junction kept 9 bases outside the gene matches.

This clonotype was recorded many times. V gene TRBV15 combines with J gene TRBJ1-4; D gene unclear. CDR1 LNHNV and CDR2 YYDKDF come from the germline V gene (reference sequence). This CDR3 is 15 amino acids long. V was shortened by 0 bases and J by 5 bases, with 10 bases between the two germline ends. CDR3 in DNA: TGTGCCACCAGCAGAGATCGGACGCCCAATGAAAAACTGTTTTTT. Translating gives CATSRDRTPNEKLFF. The whole variable domain, remainder taken from reference TRBV15 and TRBJ1-4, is DAMVIQNPRYQVTQFGKPVTLSCSQTLNHNVMYWYQQKSSQAPKLLFHYYDKDFNNEADTPDNFQSRRPNTSFCFLDIRSPGLGDTAMYLCATSRDRTPNEKLFFGSGTQLSVL.

Many counts were recorded for this clonotype. The genes are TRBV29-1 and TRBJ1-5; 9 positions agree with TRBD1. The CDR3 has 15 residues. V trimming: 7 bases; J trimming: 1 base; junction bases outside the gene matches: 8. The germline V gene encodes CDR1 SQVTM and CDR2 ANQGSEA. The CDR3 here is CSALTGQGSNQPQHF. The CDR3 region has the DNA TGCAGCGCCTTGACGGGACAGGGAAGCAATCAGCCCCAGCATTTT.

The table lists this clonotype with many counts. The chain links TRBV11-2 to TRBJ1-1; TRBD1 is a possible D gene (6 bases). Trimming shortened V by 4 bases and J by 1 base, and 16 bases separated the two germline ends. Germline V gene sequence: CDR1 SGHAT, CDR2 FQNNGV. There are 16 residues in the CDR3. The CDR3 is CASSWTTGMGNTEAFF. In DNA, the CDR3 is TGTGCCAGCAGCTGGACCACAGGGATGGGGAACACTGAAGCTTTCTTT.